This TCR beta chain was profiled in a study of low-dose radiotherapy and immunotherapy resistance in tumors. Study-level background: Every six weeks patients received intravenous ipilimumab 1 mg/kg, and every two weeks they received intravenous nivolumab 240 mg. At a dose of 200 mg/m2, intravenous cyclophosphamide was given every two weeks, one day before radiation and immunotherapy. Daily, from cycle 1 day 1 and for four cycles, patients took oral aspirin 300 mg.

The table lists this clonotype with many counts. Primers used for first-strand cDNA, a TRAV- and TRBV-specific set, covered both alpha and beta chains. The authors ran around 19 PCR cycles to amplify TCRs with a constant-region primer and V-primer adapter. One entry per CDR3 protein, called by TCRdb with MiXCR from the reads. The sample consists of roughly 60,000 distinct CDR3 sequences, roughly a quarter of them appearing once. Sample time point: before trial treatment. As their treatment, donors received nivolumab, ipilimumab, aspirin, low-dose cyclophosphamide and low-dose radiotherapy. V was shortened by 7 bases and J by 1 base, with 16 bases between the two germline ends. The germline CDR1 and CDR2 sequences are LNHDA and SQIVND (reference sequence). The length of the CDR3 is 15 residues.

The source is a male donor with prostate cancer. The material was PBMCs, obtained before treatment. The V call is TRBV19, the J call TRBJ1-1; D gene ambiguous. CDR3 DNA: TGTGCCAGTACCATAAGGAGGCCGGCGAACACTGAAGCTTTCTTT. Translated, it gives CASTIRRPANTEAFF.